A selection of T cell receptor beta chains follows, all from one sample in a study of blood T cells in healthy people across ages. TCRdb analysed the 5' RACE reads with MiXCR anew, one entry per CDR3 protein. Here the sample spans about 1.8 million distinct CDR3 sequences, roughly 52% being singletons. The sample was blood. The source is a woman aged 40 to 50 in good health. Both conserved end residues are part of each CDR3. A D gene is named only where the DNA matches it firmly. Clone size, where shown, is once, few, many, or a class for clones that have expanded.

length,V,J,D,size,DNA,CDR3
13,TRBV9,TRBJ1-6,-,few,TGTGCCAGCAGCGTAGGATCTAATTCACCCCTCCACTTT,CASSVGSNSPLHF
16,TRBV9,TRBJ1-5,TRBD1,few,TGTGCCAGCAGCGAGGGGACAGGCCTGAGCAATCAGCCCCAGCATTTT,CASSEGTGLSNQPQHF
14,TRBV7-9,TRBJ2-3,-,-,TGTGCCAGCAGGAGTCAGGGCGAGCGCGATACGCAGTATTTT,CASRSQGERDTQYF
16,TRBV6-6,TRBJ2-7,-,-,TGTGCCAGCAGTTACTCGGTAAGGGACTTGGACTACGAGCAGTACTTC,CASSYSVRDLDYEQYF
14,TRBV3-1,TRBJ2-3,TRBD1,-,TGTGCCAGCAGCCCTCTGGACAGGGAAGATACGCAGTATTTT,CASSPLDREDTQYF
15,TRBV6-5,TRBJ1-4,-,few,TGTGCCAGCAGTTACGCAGGAACGGGCGGTGAAAAACTGTTTTTT,CASSYAGTGGEKLFF
14,TRBV7-2,TRBJ2-5,TRBD2,few,TGTGCCAGCGGGACCGGCGGGGGTGGAGAGACCCAGTACTTC,CASGTGGGGETQYF
18,TRBV4-2,TRBJ1-2,-,-,TGTGCCAGCAGCCAAGTCGAGGCGGGGAAGGGAGCTAACTATGGCTACACCTTC,CASSQVEAGKGANYGYTF
13,TRBV5-1,TRBJ1-2,-,-,TGCGCCAGCAGCTCAGACAGCTTCTATGGCTACACCTTC,CASSSDSFYGYTF
15,TRBV6-6,TRBJ2-3,-,-,TGTGCCAGCAGTAACGCAAAGAGGGCTACAGATACGCAGTATTTT,CASSNAKRATDTQYF
16,TRBV5-1,TRBJ2-1,-,-,TGCGCCAGCAGCGTTGAGGCAGGACGCTCCTACAATGAGCAGTTCTTC,CASSVEAGRSYNEQFF
13,TRBV6-2/TRBV6-3,TRBJ1-2,TRBD1,-,TGTGCCAGCAGCAACGGCCCAAAGACAGGGCACACCTTC,CASSNGPKTGHTF
11,TRBV20-1,TRBJ2-5,-,-,TGCAGTGCTACTCCTGGAGAGACCCAGTACTTC,CSATPGETQYF
13,TRBV12-3/TRBV12-4,TRBJ2-3,-,-,TGTGCCAGCCACCTTTCGGTATCAGATACGCAGTATTTT,CASHLSVSDTQYF
14,TRBV28,TRBJ2-4,-,once,TGTGCCAGCAGTAGGGGTGGATCCAAAAACATTCAGTACTTC,CASSRGGSKNIQYF
15,TRBV4-3,TRBJ2-5,-,-,TGCGCCAGCAGCCAAACACAGGTTTCAGGAGAGACCCAGTACTTC,CASSQTQVSGETQYF
17,TRBV27,TRBJ2-1,TRBD1,-,TGTGCCAGCAGTTCCCTAGGGACAGGGTTTTCCTACAATGAGCAGTTCTTC,CASSSLGTGFSYNEQFF
17,TRBV18,TRBJ2-6,-,-,TGTGCCAGCTCACCGGAAGCGTTCCAAGCGGGGGCCAACGTCCTGACTTTC,CASSPEAFQAGANVLTF
13,TRBV15,TRBJ2-1,-,-,TGTGCCACCAGCAGAGTGAAACCCAATGAGCAGTTCTTC,CATSRVKPNEQFF
11,TRBV20-1,TRBJ2-5,TRBD1,-,TGCAGTGTTCCGACAGGGGGGACCCAGTACTTC,CSVPTGGTQYF
15,TRBV28,TRBJ2-1,-,-,TGTGCCAGCAGGGGGCTGGCGGGGCTATACAATGAGCAGTTCTTC,CASRGLAGLYNEQFF
14,TRBV20-1,TRBJ2-5,TRBD2,few,TGCAGTGCTAGACTAGCGGGGGTGGTGAAGACCCAGTACTTC,CSARLAGVVKTQYF
15,TRBV27,TRBJ2-7,TRBD2,-,TGTGCCAGCACCTTACTAGCGGGGGAGCCCAATGAGCAGTACTTC,CASTLLAGEPNEQYF
15,TRBV21-1,TRBJ2-1,-,-,TGTGCCAGCAGCAAAGTAGGAAGGGGGCAGAGTGAGCAGTTCTTC,CASSKVGRGQSEQFF
17,TRBV5-1,TRBJ2-7,-,few,TGCGCCAGCAGCTTGGTTTCGGGCGCAGGGAGCTCCTACGAGCAGTACTTC,CASSLVSGAGSSYEQYF
14,TRBV7-2,TRBJ1-2,-,-,TGTGCCAGCAGCTCACGACAGGAGCTCTATGGCTACACCTTC,CASSSRQELYGYTF
15,TRBV9,TRBJ2-1,TRBD2,few,TGTGCCAGCAGCGCAGCGGGGTACTCCTACAATGAGCAGTTCTTC,CASSAAGYSYNEQFF
16,TRBV24-1,TRBJ1-1,-,-,TGTGCCACCAGTGATTCGACGGGGGGGGGAAGGACTGAAGCTTTCTTT,CATSDSTGGGRTEAFF
11,TRBV29-1,TRBJ2-4,-,-,TGCAGCGCCAAGGGGGGGGGACTCCAGTACTTC,CSAKGGGLQYF
12,TRBV27,TRBJ1-2,-,once,TGTGCCAGCAGTCCTTTCGGAAGGGGCTACACCTTC,CASSPFGRGYTF
13,TRBV7-2,TRBJ1-5,-,-,TGTGCCAGCGGGGGAACTAGCAATCAGCCCCAGCATTTT,CASGGTSNQPQHF
16,TRBV7-2,TRBJ1-5,TRBD1,-,TGTGCCAGCAGCAAGGAGGGGACAGGGGTTCAACAGCCCCAGCATTTT,CASSKEGTGVQQPQHF
13,TRBV11-2,TRBJ2-3,TRBD1,-,TGTGCCAGCAGCTATACAGGGGTAGATACGCAGTATTTT,CASSYTGVDTQYF
13,TRBV10-2,TRBJ2-1,-,once,TGCGCCAGCTCGGGGGACGACTACAATGAGCAGTTCTTC,CASSGDDYNEQFF
17,TRBV4-2,TRBJ2-3,-,once,-,CASSFGSGDHRTDTQYF
14,TRBV7-9,TRBJ2-5,-,few,TGTGCCAGCAGCTCGCAGAGCACCCAAGAGACCCAGTACTTC,CASSSQSTQETQYF
17,TRBV6-2/TRBV6-3,TRBJ2-7,-,few,TGTGCCAGCAGTTACTCGTGGCTGGACGCCCGCTCCTACGAGCAGTACTTC,CASSYSWLDARSYEQYF
15,TRBV28,TRBJ2-4,TRBD1,few,TGTGCCAGCAGCACACCAGGGACAGGGGAGAACATTCAGTACTTC,CASSTPGTGENIQYF
16,TRBV6-1,TRBJ2-6,-,-,TGTGCCAGCACGGACCTATCGGGATCTGGGGCCAACGTCCTGACTTTC,CASTDLSGSGANVLTF
15,TRBV15,TRBJ2-1,TRBD2,-,TGTGCCACCAGCAGTCAGCTAGCGGCTTACAATGAGCAGTTCTTC,CATSSQLAAYNEQFF
14,TRBV7-2,TRBJ2-1,-,-,TGTGCCAGCAGCTTCACTACCCAACTAGGTGAGCAGTTCTTC,CASSFTTQLGEQFF
15,TRBV20-1,TRBJ2-1,TRBD2,-,TGCAGTGCTAGGCCCGAGCGGGGGGGGAGGGGTGAGCAGTTCTTC,CSARPERGGRGEQFF
15,TRBV6-2/TRBV6-3,TRBJ2-4,TRBD1,-,TGTGCCAGCAGTGACGCCGTGGGACAGGGGGCAATTCAGTACTTC,CASSDAVGQGAIQYF
14,TRBV4-2,TRBJ2-5,-,-,TGTGCCAGCAGCCAAGACGTGTTACAAGAGACCCAGTACTTC,CASSQDVLQETQYF
16,TRBV20-1,TRBJ2-1,TRBD2,few,TGCAGTGCTAGAGATCCATTTAGAGCGGGGGGCAATGAGCAGTTCTTC,CSARDPFRAGGNEQFF
13,TRBV4-3,TRBJ2-7,-,few,TGCGCCAGCAGCCAAGATTTCGGTGGCGAGCAGTACTTC,CASSQDFGGEQYF
17,TRBV6-6,TRBJ2-3,-,-,TGTGCCAGCAGTTCCCGTCGCCTTAGCGGAAACACAGATACGCAGTATTTT,CASSSRRLSGNTDTQYF
11,TRBV4-3,TRBJ2-1,-,many,TGCGCCAGCAGCCAAGACCATGAGCAGTTCTTC,CASSQDHEQFF
14,TRBV4-1,TRBJ1-2,-,few,TGCGCCAGCAGCCAAGCCCCAGGCATCTATGGCTACACCTTC,CASSQAPGIYGYTF
18,TRBV4-3,TRBJ2-7,TRBD2,many,TGCGCCAGCAGCCAAGAATCACTAGCGGGGGAGTCGTCCTACGAGCAGTACTTC,CASSQESLAGESSYEQYF
15,TRBV27,TRBJ1-2,-,-,TGTGCCAGCAGCCCCTGGGAAACAGGCAGCTATGGCTACACCTTC,CASSPWETGSYGYTF
15,TRBV9,TRBJ2-7,-,-,TGTGCCAGCAGCGTAGGGGCCAGGGGACCCTACGAGCAGTACTTC,CASSVGARGPYEQYF
15,TRBV27,TRBJ1-6,-,-,TGTGCCAGCAGTCCCGTTTCAGGGGTTCTTTCACCCCTCCACTTT,CASSPVSGVLSPLHF